The subject of this entry is one T cell receptor beta chain. The antigen is unknown. CDR1 is SGHKS, CDR2 YYEKEE, per germline (reference sequence). The CDR3 runs to 13 residues. V lost 2 bases and J lost 8, with 11 bases in between. TCRdb's copy holds only in-frame clones and misses some; the assay was immunoSEQ multiplex PCR. The sample has about 27,000 clones, roughly 74% seen once. This entry is derived from a study of vaccination effects on CD4 cells after COVID-19. Prior to sequencing, the ViraFEST assay stimulated PBMC with viral peptide pools, which expanded the antigen-specific CD4+ T cells. Cells that had been cultured for nine to eleven days were the source of isolated CD4+ T cells. Testing of the vaccine recipients showed negative nucleocapsid antibodies and no prior SARS-CoV-2 infection. Study-level points and caveats: Healthy vaccinees had only 1 of 255 vaccine-induced clones cross-react with common cold coronaviruses.

This sample comprised CD4+ T cells from PBMCs cultured with HCoV-NL63 spike peptides, obtained before COVID-19 vaccination. The genes are TRBV5-5 and TRBJ2-1, with D unresolved. The TCR was taken from a human donor who received a COVID-19 vaccine. The CDR3 region is CASSFLNRDEQFF. DNA of the CDR3: TGTGCCAGCAGCTTCTTGAATAGGGATGAGCAGTTCTTC.